Shown below are 12 T cell receptor beta chains from a single sample sequenced in a study of T-cell reconstitution after alpha-beta-depleted transplantation in children. Unique molecular identifiers featured in how the TCRbeta library was prepared. TCRdb itself ran the PCR reads through MiXCR, one entry per CDR3 protein. This sample has a few hundred thousand distinct CDR3 sequences, with 20% to 30% found just once. Sequencing used PBMCs, obtained before TCRalphabeta/CD19-depleted stem cell transplant. The source of these receptors is a boy under two years old with Wiskott-Aldrich syndrome, due to receive a stem cell transplant.

This clonotype has only a few counts. This rearrangement joins TRBV5-6 to TRBJ2-1; D possibly matches TRBD1 or TRBD2 (5 bases each). The V end lost 3 bases, the J end lost 10 bases, and 8 bases lay between the germline ends. The CDR3 covers 11 residues. Germline values: CDR1 SGHDT, CDR2 YYEEEE. Here the CDR3 reads CASSWGSEQFF. CDR3 sequence (DNA): TGTGCCAGCAGCTGGGGGTCGGAGCAGTTCTTC.

This sequence joins TRBV15 and TRBJ2-5; 9 bases are shared with TRBD1. Germline CDR1 LNHNV, CDR2 YYDKDF (reference sequence). The CDR3 is 15 residues long. V lost 5 bases, J lost 5 bases, and 9 bases stayed unmatched. CDR3 nucleotide sequence: TGTGCCACCAGCCAGGACCGGGACAGGGACGAGACCCAGTACTTC. Protein product: CATSQDRDRDETQYF.

The V call is TRBV20-1, the J call TRBJ2-3; the D is unclear. The V end was cut by 6 bases, the J end by 1 base, with 14 bases between. The CDR3 runs 14 residues. Looked up from germline, CDR1 is DFQATT and CDR2 is SNEGSKA (reference sequence). CDR3 in DNA: TGCAGTGCAATGTCCGCTACCCGCACAGATACGCAGTATTTT. This sequence encodes CSAMSATRTDTQYF.

This chain links TRBV28 with TRBJ2-7; D may match TRBD1 or TRBD2 (7 bases each). V was trimmed by 6 bases and J by 4 bases, leaving 19 bases between them. Germline-derived CDR1 and CDR2 are MDHEN and SYDVKM. This CDR3 comprises 15 residues. CDR3 bases: TGTGCCAGCAGAGGGGCAGGGGGGGATGGTTACGAGCAGTACTTC. It yields the protein CASRGAGGDGYEQYF.

This clonotype was seen only a few times. The chain joins TRBV5-5 to TRBJ2-7; TRBD1 agrees at 7 bases. CDR1 and CDR2 from the germline V gene are SGHKS and YYEKEE (reference sequence). V gave up 0 bases and J gave up 3 bases; unmatched junction bases: 6. CDR3 length equals 15 residues. In DNA, the CDR3 is TGTGCCAGCAGCTTGGGACAGGGTGGAATCTACGAGCAGTACTTC. Protein: CASSLGQGGIYEQYF.

The J gene is TRBJ2-7, the V gene TRBV2, with D possibly TRBD2 on 6 matching bases. Trimming removed 7 bases from V and 3 bases from J, with 13 bases in between. Germline-derived CDR1 and CDR2 are SNHLY and FYNNEI. This CDR3 has 13 residues. CDR3 nucleotides: TGTGCCAGCAAGGAGGAGGGTAGCTACGAGCAGTACTTC. This codes for CASKEEGSYEQYF.

The V call is TRBV19, the J call TRBJ2-2; D ambiguous. This CDR3 region has 14 residues. CDR1 and CDR2 (germline): LNHDA, SQIVND (reference sequence). Trimming removed 6 bases at V and 1 base at J, with 9 bases between. CDR3 loop: CASRRKRNTGELFF. The DNA of the CDR3 is TGTGCCAGTAGAAGAAAGCGGAACACCGGGGAGCTGTTTTTT.

This clonotype was counted only a few times. The CDR3 spells CASSLVNSPQETQYF. The CDR3 coding sequence is TGCGCCAGCAGCTTGGTTAACAGTCCTCAAGAGACCCAGTACTTC. This chain joins TRBV5-1 and TRBJ2-5; no reliable D call. The V end was cut by 0 bases, the J end by 2 bases, with 11 bases between. This CDR3 spans 15 amino acids. From germline, CDR1 is SGHRS and CDR2 YFSETQ.

The chain joins TRBV12-3 or TRBV12-4 to TRBJ2-1; D not resolved. Trimming took 3 bases from V and 12 from J, leaving 15 bases between them. The CDR3 runs to 13 residues. The CDR3 here is CASSFRVSRRQFF. The CDR3 nucleotides read TGTGCCAGCAGTTTCCGGGTCTCCAGGAGGCAGTTCTTC.

V usage is TRBV11-2 and J usage is TRBJ2-2; D is unclear. V was pared by 6 bases and J by 0 bases, with 8 bases between. The CDR3 consists of 14 residues. Germline V CDR1 and CDR2: SGHAT, FQNNGV. The CDR3 here is CASSTSSNTGELFF. CDR3 bases: TGTGCCAGCAGTACCAGTTCGAACACCGGGGAGCTGTTTTTT.

The rearrangement joins TRBV5-1 to TRBJ1-2; D is perhaps TRBD1 (5 bases). Between the trimmed V and J ends, which lost 0 bases and 4 bases, there was a span of 16 bases. Per the germline V gene, CDR1 is SGHRS and CDR2 is YFSETQ. This CDR3 is built from 16 residues. The DNA of the CDR3 is TGCGCCAGCAGCTTGGCCCACCAGGGCGACTCCTATGGCTACACCTTC. This sequence encodes CASSLAHQGDSYGYTF.

The J gene is TRBJ2-5, the V gene TRBV12-3 or TRBV12-4; 11 bases are shared with TRBD2. V shed 7 bases, J shed 0 bases, and the junction held 10 bases outside the gene matches. The CDR3 spans 17 residues. The chain's CDR3 is CASIGWASGRYQETQYF. DNA of the CDR3: TGTGCCAGCATAGGATGGGCTAGCGGGAGGTACCAAGAGACCCAGTACTTC.